Below, one T cell receptor (beta chain) is given with its context. Its specificity is not known. This could be a read error, since a much larger clone is one nucleotide away. Time point given: longitudinal time-point 1 (baseline). Healthy controls were blood bank volunteers in Maryland, USA. The V and J ends lost 7 bases and 7 bases respectively, with 17 bases between them. Germline V gene data show CDR1 as SGHDN and CDR2 as FVKESK. The CDR3 is 13 residues long. This specimen belongs to a study of neurological immune-mediated disorders. Points from the study as a whole: Private repertoires in all groups were suggested by the absence of shared CDR3 amino acid sequences among expanded clones across subjects.

MiXCR was run by TCRdb on the 5' RACE reads, yielding one entry per CDR3 protein. Found here are tens of thousands of distinct CDR3 sequences, approximately 10% of them singletons; the top ten hold approximately 9.6%. The sequence was obtained from a man between 25 and 39 years old in good health. The chain joins TRBV14 to TRBJ2-7, with a tentative D call TRBD2 (5 bases). Sequencing was done on a sample of PBMCs. The CDR3 sequence: CASNQRETGEQYF. CDR3 nucleotides: TGTGCCAGCAACCAGAGAGAGACGGGGGAGCAGTACTTC.